The clone carrying this T cell receptor beta chain was seen only once. Sequencing was performed with immunoSEQ multiplex PCR; in TCRdb, only in-frame clones are kept and a portion is missing. The sample lists about 32,000 clones, 88% occurring once. These data are taken from a study of T cells in localized non-small cell lung cancer. J was trimmed by 5 bases and V by 8 bases; bases with no gene match: 12. Germline V lookup: CDR1 SQVTM, CDR2 ANQGSEA. The CDR3 extends over 14 amino acids. This material consisted of peripheral blood mononuclear cells, taken before any cancer treatment. V and J are TRBV29-1 and TRBJ1-1; TRBD1 matches 9 bases. The clonotype comes from a woman between 35 and 75 years old with stage III lung adenocarcinoma. In DNA form, the CDR3 reads TGCAGCATGTGGACAGGGGCGACGTCTACTGAAGCTTTCTTT. This gives the protein CSMWTGATSTEAFF.